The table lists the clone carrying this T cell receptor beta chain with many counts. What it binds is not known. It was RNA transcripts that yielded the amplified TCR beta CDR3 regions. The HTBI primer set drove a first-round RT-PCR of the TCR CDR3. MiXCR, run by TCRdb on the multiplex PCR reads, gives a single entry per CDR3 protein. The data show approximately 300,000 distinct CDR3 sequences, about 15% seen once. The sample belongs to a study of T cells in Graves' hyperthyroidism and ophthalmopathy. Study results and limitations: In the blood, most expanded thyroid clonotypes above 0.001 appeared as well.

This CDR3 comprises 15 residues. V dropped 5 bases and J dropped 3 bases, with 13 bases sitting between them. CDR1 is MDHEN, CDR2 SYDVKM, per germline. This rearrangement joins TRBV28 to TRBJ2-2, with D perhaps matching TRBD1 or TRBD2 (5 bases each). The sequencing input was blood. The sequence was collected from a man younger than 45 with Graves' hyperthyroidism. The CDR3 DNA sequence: TGTGCCAGCAGTCCTTCCTTGGGACACACCGGGGAGCTGTTTTTT. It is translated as CASSPSLGHTGELFF.